Listed here are 30 T cell receptor beta chains from one sample, sequenced in a study of blood T cells in healthy people across ages. Combining a sample-barcoded 5' primer with a J-beta primer mix, a second PCR ran for roughly 6 to 11 cycles. TCRdb re-called the 5' RACE reads with MiXCR, one entry per CDR3 protein. The sample comprises 600,000 to 850,000 distinct CDR3 sequences, approximately 43% of which are singletons, and 20% to 25% rests with the top ten. Sequencing was carried out using blood. These receptors all come from a woman aged 55-69 years in good health.

The chain recombines TRBV27 with TRBJ2-2, with 12 bases matching TRBD2. The CDR3 is 18 amino acids. The V segment lost 3 bases and the J segment 3 bases; nucleotides outside the gene matches: 8. Germline-derived CDR1 and CDR2 are MNHEY and SMNVEV (reference sequence). The chain's CDR3 is CASSFGGGLAGYTGELFF. CDR3 bases: TGTGCCAGCAGTTTTGGGGGTGGACTAGCGGGGTACACCGGGGAGCTGTTTTTT.

This clonotype was picked up a small number of times. V usage is TRBV7-9 and J usage is TRBJ1-4, with D possibly TRBD1 on 5 matching bases. The CDR3 sequence is 15 residues long. In germline, CDR1 is SEHNR, CDR2 FQNEAQ (reference sequence). V lost 4 bases, J lost 7 bases, and 16 bases lay in between. CDR3 nucleotide sequence: TGTGCCAGCAGCTCCCAAGGGGCCCTTACTGAAAAACTGTTTTTT. This translates into CASSSQGALTEKLFF.

The chain couples TRBV7-6 to TRBJ2-3, with TRBD2 identical over 8 bases. The CDR3 is 14 amino acids. V trimming: 5 bases; J trimming: 4 bases; junction bases outside the gene matches: 5. CDR1 SGHVS and CDR2 FNYEAQ come from the germline V gene. The CDR3 loop is CASSPTTSADTQYF. CDR3 nucleotide sequence: TGTGCCAGCAGCCCTACGACTAGCGCAGATACGCAGTATTTT.

The V and J genes are TRBV3-1 and TRBJ1-2; 11 bases map to TRBD1. The ends lost 7 bases at V and 3 bases at J; junction bases unmatched: 10. This CDR3 has 16 amino acids. In germline, CDR1 is LGHDT, CDR2 YNNKEL (reference sequence). CDR3 loop: CASMGQGVLSDYGYTF. The DNA for the CDR3 is TGTGCCAGCATGGGACAGGGGGTCCTCTCGGACTATGGCTACACCTTC.

This clonotype was detected many times. The chain combines TRBV29-1 with TRBJ2-5; weak D call: TRBD2 (5 bases). Germline lookup yields CDR1 SQVTM and CDR2 ANQGSEA. CDR3 length equals 11 residues. V shed 8 bases and J shed 5 bases, with 12 bases lying between them. CDR3 in amino acids: CSSGPGETQYF. For the CDR3, the DNA is TGCAGCTCAGGACCGGGGGAGACCCAGTACTTC.

The sample holds a few counts of this clonotype. The chain carries TRBV28 and TRBJ2-7, with 7 bases fitting TRBD2. From germline, CDR1 is MDHEN and CDR2 SYDVKM. This CDR3 comprises 15 residues. V trimming: 5 bases; J trimming: 6 bases; junction bases outside the gene matches: 13. CDR3 amino acids: CASSKGRGGAREQYF. DNA of the CDR3: TGTGCCAGCAGTAAAGGGAGGGGTGGGGCGCGCGAGCAGTACTTC.

The chain couples TRBV4-1 to TRBJ2-3; D possibly corresponds to TRBD2 (5 bases). The V gene lost 0 bases and the J gene lost 2 bases, with 9 bases spanning the gap. The CDR3 is made up of 15 amino acids. Germline V gene data show CDR1 as MGHRA and CDR2 as YSYEKL. The CDR3 DNA follows: TGCGCCAGCAGCCAAGAGGACGGGATCACAGATACGCAGTATTTT. Translation: CASSQEDGITDTQYF.

In this sample, this clonotype turned up a few times. The chain carries TRBV7-2 and TRBJ2-1, with no clear D. The J call may be mistaken, given a closer DNA end match to TRBJ2-7. CDR1 is SGHTA and CDR2 is FQGNSA in the germline V gene. This CDR3 has 15 amino acids. CDR3 in amino acids: CASSLEAIENNEQYF. The DNA for the CDR3 is TGTGCCAGCAGCTTAGAAGCTATAGAGAACAATGAGCAGTACTTC.

The rearrangement uses TRBV7-6 and TRBJ2-1; D perhaps matches TRBD2 (5 bases). The closer fit of TRBJ2-7 to the DNA end suggests the J call may be wrong. This CDR3 comprises 16 residues. CDR1 SGHVS and CDR2 FNYEAQ come from the germline V gene. The CDR3 spells CASSLGAGNIANEQYF. DNA for the CDR3: TGTGCCAGCAGCTTAGGAGCCGGGAATATTGCCAATGAGCAGTACTTC.

This chain connects TRBV20-1 to TRBJ2-5; 11 bases are shared with TRBD2. CDR3 length: 16 residues. After removal of 5 bases from V and 5 bases from J, the junction contained 13 bases not matched to a gene. Germline V gene data show CDR1 as DFQATT and CDR2 as SNEGSKA (reference sequence). The CDR3: CSADPLSGGASETQYF. CDR3 nucleotides: TGCAGTGCTGATCCACTTAGCGGGGGGGCCTCGGAGACCCAGTACTTC.

V usage is TRBV5-6 and J usage is TRBJ2-1, with 8 bases aligning to TRBD2. Germline V lookup: CDR1 SGHDT, CDR2 YYEEEE. The CDR3 has 15 residues. V trimming: 7 bases; J trimming: 3 bases; junction bases outside the gene matches: 9. CDR3 sequence (DNA): TGTGCCAGCTCCTGGCGGGGGGCTGGCTACAATGAGCAGTTCTTC. Translation: CASSWRGAGYNEQFF.

The rearrangement joins TRBV27 to TRBJ1-1; no reliable D call. Looked up from germline, CDR1 is MNHEY and CDR2 is SMNVEV (reference sequence). This CDR3 has 15 residues. The V and J ends lost 3 bases and 0 bases respectively, with 11 bases between them. The CDR3 loop reads CASSLQALMNTEAFF. The CDR3 coding sequence is TGTGCCAGCAGTTTGCAGGCTCTCATGAACACTGAAGCTTTCTTT.

A remark on this clonotype: One end of the junction fails to match germline, which may point to a read error. The chain recombines TRBV4-1 with TRBJ1-1, with D tentatively TRBD1 (6 bases). Germline V gives CDR1 MGHRA, CDR2 YSYEKL. This CDR3 comprises 16 residues. The CDR3 sequence: CTSSQEAGHLNTEAFF. CDR3 DNA: TGCACCAGCAGCCAAGAAGCGGGACACCTGAACACTGAAGCTTTCTTT.

This rearrangement joins TRBV4-2 to TRBJ2-5, with TRBD2 matching 7 bases. From germline, CDR1 is LGHNA and CDR2 YNFKEQ. The CDR3 is 16 residues long. V lost 0 bases, J lost 4 bases, and 8 bases stayed unmatched. CDR3 sequence reads: CASSQDGVGGPETQYF. The CDR3 bases are TGTGCCAGCAGCCAAGATGGCGTGGGAGGGCCAGAGACCCAGTACTTC.

The rearrangement joins TRBV12-5 to TRBJ2-1; 9 positions agree with TRBD2. Germline V gene sequence: CDR1 LGHNT, CDR2 FRNRAP. The CDR3 sequence is 14 residues long. The V and J ends lost 5 bases and 9 bases, in that order; junction bases with no gene match: 8. The CDR3 spells CASGLSGSIGEQFF. The CDR3 nucleotides are TGTGCTAGTGGTCTTAGCGGGAGTATTGGTGAGCAGTTCTTC.

This clonotype was observed a handful of times. This rearrangement joins TRBV25-1 to TRBJ1-6; 7 positions agree with TRBD1. Per the germline V gene, CDR1 is MGHDK and CDR2 is SYGVNS. This CDR3 is built from 16 residues. V trimming: 6 bases; J trimming: 4 bases; junction bases outside the gene matches: 9. In DNA, the CDR3 is TGTGCCAGCAGGCAAGCAGGGGGACGGTATAATTCACCCCTCCACTTT. Translation: CASRQAGGRYNSPLHF.

Comments on this clonotype: It may be a read error: a sequence one base away is much more abundant. The chain recombines TRBV3-1 with TRBJ2-5; a weak D match, TRBD2 (6 bases). The CDR3 has 15 amino acids. Germline V gene lookup returns CDR1 LGHDT and CDR2 YNNKEL (reference sequence). V was cut by 4 bases and J by 11 bases, with 23 bases left in between. The CDR3: CASSPGLSYGNEQYF. CDR3 sequence (DNA): TGTGCCAGCAGCCCGGGACTTTCGTATGGGAATGAGCAGTACTTC.

A few counts support this clonotype. The V gene is TRBV20-1, the J gene TRBJ2-5; TRBD2 matches at 7 bases. V shed 0 bases, J shed 2 bases, and the junction held 15 bases outside the gene matches. From germline, CDR1 is DFQATT and CDR2 SNEGSKA (reference sequence). The CDR3 totals 18 residues. The CDR3 loop is CSARDSLALGLKQETQYF. The CDR3 DNA reads TGCAGTGCTAGAGATTCACTAGCGTTGGGGTTGAAACAAGAGACCCAGTACTTC.

V gene TRBV27 combines with J gene TRBJ2-7, with D perhaps TRBD1 (8 bases). The CDR3 extends over 14 amino acids. Germline CDR1 MNHEY, CDR2 SMNVEV (reference sequence). V was pared by 6 bases and J by 3 bases, with 15 bases between. The CDR3 protein is CASSYRGGLYEQYF. In DNA form, the CDR3 reads TGTGCCAGCAGCTACAGGGGGGGCCTCTACGAGCAGTACTTC.

The chain uses TRBV6-4 and TRBJ1-5; D uncertain. Germline-derived CDR1 and CDR2 are MRHNA and SNTAGT. The CDR3 has 15 residues. Between the trimmed V and J ends, which lost 4 bases and 0 bases, there was a span of 10 bases. CDR3 loop: CASSAQHDSNQPQHF. In DNA, the CDR3 is TGTGCCAGCAGTGCCCAGCACGATAGCAATCAGCCCCAGCATTTT.

Remarks on this clonotype: A read error is possible here, since a much larger clone lies one base away. The rearrangement links TRBV4-3 to TRBJ2-5, with D perhaps matching TRBD2 (7 bases). CDR1 and CDR2 from the germline V gene are LGHNA and YSLEER. Trimming shortened V by 0 bases and J by 11 bases, and 25 bases separated the two germline ends. The CDR3 contains 17 residues. CDR3 DNA: TGCGCCAGCAGCCAAGAAAGGCCACGGGGGGCCCTAGGAGAGCAGTACTTC. Its protein product is CASSQERPRGALGEQYF.

This clonotype was picked up a small number of times. The chain couples TRBV4-2 to TRBJ2-1; 8 bases agree with TRBD2. The J segment lost 10 bases and the V segment lost 0 bases, leaving 5 bases of the junction unmatched. CDR1 and CDR2 from the germline V gene are LGHNA and YNFKEQ. This CDR3 comprises 14 residues. In DNA form, the CDR3 reads TGTGCCAGCAGCCAAGAAAGCACGGGAGGGGAGCAGTTCTTC. This codes for CASSQESTGGEQFF.

V gene TRBV4-2 combines with J gene TRBJ2-4, with 13 positions matching TRBD2. V shed 5 bases and J 13 bases; nucleotides not matched to a gene: 14. The CDR3 length is 16 residues. Germline V gene lookup returns CDR1 LGHNA and CDR2 YNFKEQ. The CDR3 loop reads CASSKVLAGGLGEQYF. The CDR3, as DNA: TGTGCCAGCAGCAAAGTACTAGCGGGAGGGTTGGGAGAGCAGTACTTC.

V gene TRBV4-3 combines with J gene TRBJ1-4; D uncertain. The CDR3 runs to 15 residues. Germline CDR1 reads LGHNA; CDR2 reads YSLEER. V gave up 3 bases and J gave up 0 bases, with 8 bases separating them. The CDR3 sequence is CASSHHGATNEKLFF. In nucleotides, the CDR3 is TGCGCCAGCAGCCACCACGGGGCAACTAATGAAAAACTGTTTTTT.

This chain links TRBV5-5 with TRBJ2-5; D gene uncertain. Trimming cost V 0 bases and J 2 bases, with 8 bases left between them. This CDR3 has 14 amino acids. Germline CDR1 SGHKS, CDR2 YYEKEE (reference sequence). The CDR3 loop reads CASSLVMEQETQYF. The DNA of the CDR3 is TGTGCCAGCAGCTTGGTAATGGAACAAGAGACCCAGTACTTC. The whole variable domain, filled in from reference TRBV5-5 and TRBJ2-5, reads DAGVTQSPTHLIKTRGQQVTLRCSPISGHKSVSWYQQVLGQGPQFIFQYYEKEERGRGNFPDRFSARQFPNYSSELNVNALLLGDSALYLCASSLVMEQETQYFGPGTRLLVL.

A note on this clonotype: A much larger clone lies one base from this, so it may be a read error. The V gene is TRBV29-1, the J gene TRBJ2-7; 8 bases fit TRBD1. Looked up from germline, CDR1 is SQVTM and CDR2 is ANQGSEA. Losses at the gene ends were 6 bases for V and 4 bases for J; bases not matched to a gene: 2. The CDR3 sequence is 11 residues long. The CDR3 spells CSVWTGYEQYF. The CDR3 DNA follows: TGCAGCGTGTGGACAGGGTACGAGCAGTACTTC.

The CDR3 reads CASNPASGVHEQYF. The CDR3 bases are TGCGCCAGCAACCCGGCCTCAGGGGTACACGAGCAGTACTTC. The V gene is TRBV4-3, the J gene TRBJ2-7, with a weak D call TRBD1 (6 bases). From germline, CDR1 is LGHNA and CDR2 YSLEER. V lost 7 bases and J 5 bases, leaving 18 bases between the germline ends. The CDR3 has 14 residues.

This clonotype occurred many times. The chain combines TRBV20-1 with TRBJ2-1; 10 bases agree with TRBD2. The V gene's germline CDR1 is DFQATT and CDR2 SNEGSKA (reference sequence). V was pared by 0 bases and J by 5 bases, with 10 bases of the junction left unmatched. The CDR3 has 17 amino acids. CDR3 nucleotides: TGCAGTGCTAGAGACAGCAGCGGGAGGGCTAACCACAATGAGCAGTTCTTC. Translated, it gives CSARDSSGRANHNEQFF.

The sample holds many counts of this clonotype. V usage is TRBV6-2 or TRBV6-3 and J usage is TRBJ2-7; D ambiguous. CDR1 and CDR2 from the germline V gene are MNHEY and SVGEGT. Between the trimmed V and J ends, which lost 1 base and 4 bases, there was a span of 2 bases. The CDR3 extends over 11 amino acids. The CDR3 protein is CASSYLYEQYF. CDR3 bases: TGTGCCAGCAGTTACTTGTACGAGCAGTACTTC.

The V call is TRBV4-2, the J call TRBJ1-1; D is perhaps TRBD1 (5 bases). This CDR3 spans 15 amino acids. CDR1 and CDR2 from the germline V gene are LGHNA and YNFKEQ. Trimming cost V 4 bases and J 3 bases, with 15 bases left between them. The CDR3 loop reads CASSPRAAGHTEAFF. The CDR3 DNA sequence: TGTGCCAGCAGCCCTCGGGCCGCGGGACACACTGAAGCTTTCTTT.